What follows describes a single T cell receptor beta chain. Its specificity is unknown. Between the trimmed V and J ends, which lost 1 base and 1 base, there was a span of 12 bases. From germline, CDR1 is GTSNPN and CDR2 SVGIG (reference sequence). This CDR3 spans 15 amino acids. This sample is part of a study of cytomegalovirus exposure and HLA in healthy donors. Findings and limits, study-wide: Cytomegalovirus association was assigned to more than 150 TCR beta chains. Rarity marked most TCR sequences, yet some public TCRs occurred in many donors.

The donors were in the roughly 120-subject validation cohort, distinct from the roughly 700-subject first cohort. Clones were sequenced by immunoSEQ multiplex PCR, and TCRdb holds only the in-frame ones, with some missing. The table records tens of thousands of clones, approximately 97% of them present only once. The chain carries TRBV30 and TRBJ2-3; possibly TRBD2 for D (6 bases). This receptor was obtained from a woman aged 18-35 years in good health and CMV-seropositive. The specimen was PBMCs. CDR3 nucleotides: TGTGCCTGGAGTGATCCGGACTATCGCACAGATACGCAGTATTTT. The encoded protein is CAWSDPDYRTDTQYF.